This TCR beta chain was obtained from a study of OX40 agonist ivuxolimab in advanced cancers. Study in general: The dose-escalation cohort had hepatocellular carcinoma, melanoma, renal cell or head and neck cancer. Study-wide findings and caveats: Partial responders at 0.1-3.0 mg/kg showed near-lowest clonal expansion. CD4+ T cells averaged fewer expanded clones than CD8+ T cells.

Trimming removed 4 bases from V and 5 bases from J, with 22 bases in between. CDR1 is SGDLS and CDR2 is YYNGEE in the germline V gene. This CDR3 has 17 amino acids. In its sample, this clone was seen once. The antigen remains unidentified. Data came from immunoSEQ multiplex PCR; TCRdb stores just in-frame clones and leaves some out. The table lists around 56,000 clones, 70% to 90% of them singletons. The gene calls are TRBV9 and TRBJ1-3; a weak D match, TRBD1 (6 bases). The specimen comprised CD4+ or CD8+ T cells sorted from blood, sampled in a trial of the OX40 agonist ivuxolimab. The receptor comes from an adult with an advanced solid tumor such as melanoma, head and neck, liver or kidney cancer. Here the CDR3 reads CASSSANPGDWRNTIYF. The CDR3 DNA is TGTGCCAGCAGCTCTGCGAATCCAGGGGATTGGCGAAACACCATATATTTT.